This T cell receptor (beta chain) was found in a study of shared clonotypes between healthy human individuals. Notes on the study in general: Though the depth was large, rarefaction showed that sorted-subset sequencing was incomplete. Since donors were few, the genetic and exposure-history diversity represented was limited. Relative to clonotypes present in all four donors, those not shared had lower generation probabilities.

Method: immunoSEQ multiplex PCR; TCRdb's copy keeps in-frame clones and lacks some. The table has over a million clones, approximately 80% seen once. On this clone: Its cognate antigen is unknown.

Subsets obtained from CD4+ cells comprised CD45RA+ naive and CD45RA-negative memory cells. Sequencing was performed on memory CD4+ T cells from PBMCs. Subset noted: CD45RA-negative fraction. The sequence came from a man aged 18 to 30 in good health. Some clones in this sample may be carry-over from other donors' samples.

CDR3 sequence: CASSLGWTSHEQFF. CDR3 bases: TGTGCCAGCAGCTTAGGTTGGACTTCCCATGAGCAGTTCTTC. The chain has TRBV7-2 and TRBJ2-1, with a weak D call TRBD2 (5 bases). The CDR3 consists of 14 residues. V gave up 1 base and J gave up 8 bases, with 12 bases separating them. Per the germline V gene, CDR1 is SGHTA and CDR2 is FQGNSA.